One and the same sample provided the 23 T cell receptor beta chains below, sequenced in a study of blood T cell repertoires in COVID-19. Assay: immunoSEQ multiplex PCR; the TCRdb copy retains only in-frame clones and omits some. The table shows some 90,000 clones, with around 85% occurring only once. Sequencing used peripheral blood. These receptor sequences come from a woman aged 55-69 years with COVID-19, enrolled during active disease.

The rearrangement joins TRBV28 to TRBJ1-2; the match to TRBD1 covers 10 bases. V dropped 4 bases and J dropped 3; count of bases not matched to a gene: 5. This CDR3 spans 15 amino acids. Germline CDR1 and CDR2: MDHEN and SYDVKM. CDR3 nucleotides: TGTGCCAGCAGTTCCCCCGGGACAGGGGACTATGGCTACACCTTC. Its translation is CASSSPGTGDYGYTF.

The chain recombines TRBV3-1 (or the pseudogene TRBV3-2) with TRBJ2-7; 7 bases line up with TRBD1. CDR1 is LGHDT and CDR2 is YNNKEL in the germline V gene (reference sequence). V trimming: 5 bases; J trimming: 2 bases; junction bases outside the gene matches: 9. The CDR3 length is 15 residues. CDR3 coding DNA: TGTGCCAGCAGCTCCCCCGGGACAGTACCCTACGAGCAGTACTTC. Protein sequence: CASSSPGTVPYEQYF.

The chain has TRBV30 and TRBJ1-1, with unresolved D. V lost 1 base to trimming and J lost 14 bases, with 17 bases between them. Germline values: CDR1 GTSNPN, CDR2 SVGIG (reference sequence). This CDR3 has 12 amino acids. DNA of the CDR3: TGTGCCTGGAGTGACAGTTACGAAGCTGGCTTCTTT. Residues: CAWSDSYEAGFF. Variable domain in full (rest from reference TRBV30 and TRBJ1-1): SQTIHQWPATLVQPVGSPLSLECTVEGTSNPNLYWYRQAAGRGLQLLFYSVGIGQISSEVPQNLSASRPQDRQFILSSKKLLLSDSGFYLCAWSDSYEAGFFGQGTRLTVV.

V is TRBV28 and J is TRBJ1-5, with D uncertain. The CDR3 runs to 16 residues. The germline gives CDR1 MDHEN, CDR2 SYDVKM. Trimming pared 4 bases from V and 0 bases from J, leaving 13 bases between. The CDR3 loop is CASSSIFRYSNQPQHF. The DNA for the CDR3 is TGTGCCAGCAGTTCCATATTCAGATATAGCAATCAGCCCCAGCATTTT.

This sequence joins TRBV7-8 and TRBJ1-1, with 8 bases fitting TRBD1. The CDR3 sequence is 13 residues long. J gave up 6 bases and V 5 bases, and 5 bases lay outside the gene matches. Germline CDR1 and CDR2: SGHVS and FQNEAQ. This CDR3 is CASSQDRGAEAFF. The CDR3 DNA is TGTGCCAGCAGCCAAGACAGGGGCGCTGAAGCTTTCTTT.

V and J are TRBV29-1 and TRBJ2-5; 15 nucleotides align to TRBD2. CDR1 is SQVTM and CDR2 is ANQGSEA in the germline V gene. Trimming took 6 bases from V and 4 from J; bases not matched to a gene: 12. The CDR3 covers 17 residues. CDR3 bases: TGCAGCGTAGCGGGACTAGCGGGGGGAACCGGCGGAGAGACCCAGTACTTC. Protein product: CSVAGLAGGTGGETQYF.

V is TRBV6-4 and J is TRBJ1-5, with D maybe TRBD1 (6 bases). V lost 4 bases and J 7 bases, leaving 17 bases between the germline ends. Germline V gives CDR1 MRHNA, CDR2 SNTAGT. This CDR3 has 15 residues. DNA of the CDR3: TGTGCCAGCAGTGCCTTAGGGGGGGAAGGACAGCCCCAGCATTTT. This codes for CASSALGGEGQPQHF.

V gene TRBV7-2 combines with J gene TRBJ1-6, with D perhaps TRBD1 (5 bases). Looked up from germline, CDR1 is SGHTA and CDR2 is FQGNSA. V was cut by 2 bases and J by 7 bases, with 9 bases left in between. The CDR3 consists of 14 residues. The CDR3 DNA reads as TGTGCCAGCAGCTTAACAGGCCCCAATTCACCCCTCCACTTT. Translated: CASSLTGPNSPLHF.

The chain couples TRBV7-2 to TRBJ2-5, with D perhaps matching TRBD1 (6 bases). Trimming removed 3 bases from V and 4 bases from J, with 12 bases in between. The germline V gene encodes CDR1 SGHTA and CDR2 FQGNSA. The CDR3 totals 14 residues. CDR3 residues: CASSFNRAPETQYF. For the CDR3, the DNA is TGTGCCAGCAGCTTTAACAGGGCCCCAGAGACCCAGTACTTC.

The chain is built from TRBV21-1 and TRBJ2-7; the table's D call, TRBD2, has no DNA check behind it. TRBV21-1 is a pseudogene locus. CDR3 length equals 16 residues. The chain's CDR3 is CASSKVGGLRAYEQYF. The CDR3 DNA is TGTGCCAGCAGCAAAGTGGGGGGGCTACGCGCCTACGAGCAGTACTTC.

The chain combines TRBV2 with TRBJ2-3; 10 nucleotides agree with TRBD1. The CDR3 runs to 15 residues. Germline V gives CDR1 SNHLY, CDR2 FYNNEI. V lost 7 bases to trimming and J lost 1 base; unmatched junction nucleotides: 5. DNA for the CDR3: TGTGCCAGCAAGAGGGGGACAGGGGGCACAGATACGCAGTATTTT. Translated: CASKRGTGGTDTQYF.

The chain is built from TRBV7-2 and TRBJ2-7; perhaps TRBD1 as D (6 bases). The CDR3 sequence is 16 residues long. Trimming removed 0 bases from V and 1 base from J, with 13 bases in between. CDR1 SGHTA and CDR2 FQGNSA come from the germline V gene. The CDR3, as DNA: TGTGCCAGCAGCTTAGCCTCCGGGACAAGTTCCTACGAGCAGTACTTC. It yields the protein CASSLASGTSSYEQYF.

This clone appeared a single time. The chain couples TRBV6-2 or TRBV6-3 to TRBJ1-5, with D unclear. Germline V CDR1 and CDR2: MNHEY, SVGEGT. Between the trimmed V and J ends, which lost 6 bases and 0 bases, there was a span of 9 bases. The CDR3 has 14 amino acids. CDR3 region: CASSPSSSNQPQHF. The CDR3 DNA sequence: TGTGCCAGCAGCCCTTCCAGTAGCAATCAGCCCCAGCATTTT.

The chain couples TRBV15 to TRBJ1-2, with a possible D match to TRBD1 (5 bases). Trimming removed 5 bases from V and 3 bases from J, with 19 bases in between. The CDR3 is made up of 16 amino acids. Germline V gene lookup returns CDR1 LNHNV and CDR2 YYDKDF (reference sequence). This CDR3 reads CATSGWDGGFDYGYTF. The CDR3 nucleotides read TGTGCCACCAGCGGATGGGACGGAGGGTTTGACTATGGCTACACCTTC. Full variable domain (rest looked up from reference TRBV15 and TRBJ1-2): DAMVIQNPRYQVTQFGKPVTLSCSQTLNHNVMYWYQQKSSQAPKLLFHYYDKDFNNEADTPDNFQSRRPNTSFCFLDIRSPGLGDTAMYLCATSGWDGGFDYGYTFGSGTRLTVV.

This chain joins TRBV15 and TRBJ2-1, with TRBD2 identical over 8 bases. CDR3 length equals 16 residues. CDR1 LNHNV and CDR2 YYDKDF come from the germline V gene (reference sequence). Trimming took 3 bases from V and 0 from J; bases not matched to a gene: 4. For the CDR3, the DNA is TGTGCCACCAGCAGGGAGCGGGGGAGCTCCTACAATGAGCAGTTCTTC. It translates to CATSRERGSSYNEQFF.

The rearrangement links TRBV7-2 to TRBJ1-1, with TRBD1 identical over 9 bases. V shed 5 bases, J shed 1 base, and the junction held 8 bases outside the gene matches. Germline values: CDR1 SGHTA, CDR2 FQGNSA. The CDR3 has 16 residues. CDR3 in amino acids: CASSPTGGGGNTEAFF. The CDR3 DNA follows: TGTGCCAGCAGCCCTACAGGGGGCGGGGGGAACACTGAAGCTTTCTTT.

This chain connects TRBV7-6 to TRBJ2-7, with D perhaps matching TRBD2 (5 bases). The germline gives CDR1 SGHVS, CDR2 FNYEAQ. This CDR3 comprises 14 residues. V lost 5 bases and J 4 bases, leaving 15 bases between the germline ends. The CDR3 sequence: CASSPTPTNYEQYF. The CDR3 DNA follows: TGTGCCAGCAGCCCAACTCCGACTAATTACGAGCAGTACTTC.

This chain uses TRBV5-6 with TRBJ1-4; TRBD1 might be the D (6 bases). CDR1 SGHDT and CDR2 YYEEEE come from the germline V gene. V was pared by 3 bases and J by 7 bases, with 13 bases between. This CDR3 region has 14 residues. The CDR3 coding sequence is TGTGCCAGCAGCTCGGGGGGCTGGGGTGAAAAACTGTTTTTT. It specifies CASSSGGWGEKLFF.

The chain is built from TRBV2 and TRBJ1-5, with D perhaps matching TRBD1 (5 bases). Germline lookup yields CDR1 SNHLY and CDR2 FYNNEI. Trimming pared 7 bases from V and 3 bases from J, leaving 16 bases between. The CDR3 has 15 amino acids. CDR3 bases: TGTGCCAGCACTTTTGGGCAGGACACCAATCAGCCCCAGCATTTT. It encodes CASTFGQDTNQPQHF.

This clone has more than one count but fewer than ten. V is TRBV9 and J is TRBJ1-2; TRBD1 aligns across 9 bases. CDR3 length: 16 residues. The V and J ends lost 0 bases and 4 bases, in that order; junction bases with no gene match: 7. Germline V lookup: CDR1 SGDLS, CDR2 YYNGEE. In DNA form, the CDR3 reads TGTGCCAGCAGCGTAGGAGGGACAGGGTGGACCTATGGCTACACCTTC. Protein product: CASSVGGTGWTYGYTF.

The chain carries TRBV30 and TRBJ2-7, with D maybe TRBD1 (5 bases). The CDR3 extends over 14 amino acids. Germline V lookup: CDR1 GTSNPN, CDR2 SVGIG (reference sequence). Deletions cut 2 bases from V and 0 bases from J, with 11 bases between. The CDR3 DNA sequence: TGTGCCTGGAGTCAGCTGGACAACTCCTACGAGCAGTACTTC. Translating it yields CAWSQLDNSYEQYF.

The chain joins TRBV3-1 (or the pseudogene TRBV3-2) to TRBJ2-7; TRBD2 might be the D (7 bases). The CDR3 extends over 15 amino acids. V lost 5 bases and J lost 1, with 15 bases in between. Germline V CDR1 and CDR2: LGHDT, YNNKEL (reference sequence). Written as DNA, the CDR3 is TGTGCCAGCAGCGCCGCGGGGGCCGCTTCCTACGAGCAGTACTTC. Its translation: CASSAAGAASYEQYF.

The CDR3 coding sequence is TGTGCCAGCCCGACGACAGGGGGCACTGAAGCTTTCTTT. This codes for CASPTTGGTEAFF. The chain is built from TRBV6-6 and TRBJ1-1, with 9 bases identical to TRBD1. Germline CDR1 and CDR2: MNHNY and SVGAGI (reference sequence). This CDR3 region has 13 residues. The J segment lost 4 bases and the V segment lost 8 bases, leaving 5 bases of the junction unmatched.